Below, one T cell receptor (beta chain) is given with its context. Its antigen is not known. These data originate in a study of T-cell reconstitution after alpha-beta-depleted transplantation in children. Findings of the study overall: It was newly produced T cells that mostly accounted for T-cell counts and diversity one year after transplant. It was reported that alpha-beta T cells came from several hundred expanded graft clones (about two months after transplant).

Unique molecular identifiers were incorporated during preparation of the TCRbeta library. TCRdb passed the PCR reads through MiXCR, listing each CDR3 protein once. This table has a few hundred thousand distinct CDR3 sequences, roughly 25% appearing once. The CDR3 extends over 13 amino acids. V dropped 10 bases and J dropped 5 bases, with 14 bases sitting between them. Germline CDR1 reads SNHLY; CDR2 reads FYNNEI. The sample was PBMCs, mostly from graft donor cells, taken 180 days after TCRalphabeta/CD19-depleted stem cell transplant. This clonotype was sampled from a male patient between 5 and 17 years old who had a stem cell transplant for acute lymphoblastic leukemia, so the T cells may come from the graft donor. The chain combines TRBV2 with TRBJ1-4, with D perhaps TRBD1 (5 bases). The CDR3 spells CAILGPTNEKLFF. The DNA of the CDR3 is TGTGCCATACTGGGACCGACAAATGAAAAACTGTTTTTT.